This entry lists 22 T cell receptor beta chains sequenced from one sample in a study of blood T cell repertoires in COVID-19. This table comes from immunoSEQ multiplex PCR, and its TCRdb copy is limited to in-frame clones, with some not included. Found here are tens of thousands of clones, about four fifths of them singletons; the top ten hold under 4.5%. Sequenced material: peripheral blood. The receptors here all came from a woman aged 60-70 years with acute or convalescent COVID-19.

CDR3 nucleotide sequence: TGCGCCAGCAGCTTGGAAGGACTAGCTGTCTCGAATGAGCAGTTCTTC. Encoded protein: CASSLEGLAVSNEQFF. The rearrangement joins TRBV5-1 to TRBJ2-1; 8 bases fit TRBD2. V lost 0 bases, J lost 7 bases, and 9 bases stayed unmatched. Germline assignment: CDR1 SGHRS and CDR2 YFSETQ. The CDR3 length is 16 residues.

J is TRBJ2-1 and V is TRBV2, with TRBD2 matching over 11 bases. CDR1 and CDR2 (germline): SNHLY, FYNNEI. The CDR3 spans 18 residues. V shed 6 bases and J 1 base; nucleotides not matched to a gene: 11. CDR3 DNA sequence: TGTGCCAGCAGCCAAACTAGCGGGGGACCCAGGTCCTACAATGAGCAGTTCTTC. Translated: CASSQTSGGPRSYNEQFF.

This clone has just one count. This chain links TRBV5-8 with TRBJ1-6; D remains ambiguous. Germline CDR1 SGHTS, CDR2 YDEGEE. The ends were cut back, 4 bases at V and 10 bases at J, with 9 bases in the middle. CDR3 length: 12 residues. CDR3 DNA: TGTGCCAGCAGCATCGACAAGTCACCCCTCCACTTT. Its protein is CASSIDKSPLHF.

The chain carries TRBV18 and TRBJ2-5; D is perhaps TRBD2 (5 bases). Germline CDR1 is KGHSH and CDR2 is LQKENI. V gave up 1 base and J gave up 2 bases, with 8 bases separating them. The length of the CDR3 is 14 residues. The DNA for the CDR3 is TGTGCCAGCTCACCACTCGACTATCAAGAGACCCAGTACTTC. This codes for CASSPLDYQETQYF.

V usage is TRBV11-2 and J usage is TRBJ2-2, with 8 bases matching TRBD2. The CDR3 consists of 17 residues. CDR1 is SGHAT and CDR2 is FQNNGV in the germline V gene. Unmatched junction bases numbered 7, after V lost 0 bases and J lost 4 bases. CDR3 sequence (DNA): TGTGCCAGCAGCTTAGAAAGCGGGAGCGGGGGCACCGGGGAGCTGTTTTTT. Translation: CASSLESGSGGTGELFF. The full variable domain, its missing parts supplied by reference TRBV11-2 and TRBJ2-2, is EAGVAQSPRYKIIEKRQSVAFWCNPISGHATLYWYQQILGQGPKLLIQFQNNGVVDDSQLPKDRFSAERLKGVDSTLKIQPAKLEDSAVYLCASSLESGSGGTGELFFGEGSRLTVL.

This chain joins TRBV28 and TRBJ1-5; D is possibly TRBD1 (6 bases). The CDR3 is 16 residues long. Germline lookup yields CDR1 MDHEN and CDR2 SYDVKM. V lost 3 bases and J lost 0, with 12 bases in between. DNA for the CDR3: TGTGCCAGCAGTTTCCCTTACAGGGCTAGCAATCAGCCCCAGCATTTT. Its translation: CASSFPYRASNQPQHF.

The rearrangement joins TRBV5-5 to TRBJ1-2; 9 bases line up with TRBD1. The germline gives CDR1 SGHKS, CDR2 YYEKEE (reference sequence). This CDR3 is built from 16 residues. V dropped 0 bases and J dropped 5; count of bases not matched to a gene: 8. For the CDR3, the DNA is TGTGCCAGCAGCTTGGCACTGGGGACAGGGCGGTATGGCTACACCTTC. Translation gives CASSLALGTGRYGYTF. Variable domain in full (rest from reference TRBV5-5 and TRBJ1-2): DAGVTQSPTHLIKTRGQQVTLRCSPISGHKSVSWYQQVLGQGPQFIFQYYEKEERGRGNFPDRFSARQFPNYSSELNVNALLLGDSALYLCASSLALGTGRYGYTFGSGTRLTVV.

This chain joins TRBV5-1 and TRBJ2-2, with 11 bases lining up with TRBD2. The CDR3 runs 15 residues. Trimming removed 5 bases from V and 7 bases from J; junction bases left unmatched: 7. CDR1 and CDR2 (germline): SGHRS, YFSETQ. CDR3: CASSLLAGEVGELFF. The DNA for the CDR3 is TGCGCCAGCAGTTTACTAGCGGGAGAGGTCGGGGAGCTGTTTTTT.

This rearrangement joins TRBV7-9 to TRBJ2-3; 8 positions match TRBD1. Germline CDR1 SEHNR, CDR2 FQNEAQ (reference sequence). V dropped 3 bases and J dropped 4; count of bases not matched to a gene: 6. The CDR3 is made up of 15 amino acids. The DNA for the CDR3 is TGTGCCAGCAGCTTCTACAGGGGGATGGCAGATACGCAGTATTTT. Its protein product is CASSFYRGMADTQYF.

The chain joins TRBV5-1 to TRBJ2-5, with D perhaps matching TRBD1 (5 bases). The CDR3 consists of 12 residues. Germline CDR1 is SGHRS and CDR2 is YFSETQ. V dropped 2 bases and J dropped 7 bases, with 9 bases sitting between them. Here the CDR3 DNA reads TGCGCCAGCAGCTTATCAACAGGGACCCAGTACTTC. Its protein is CASSLSTGTQYF.

J is TRBJ2-7 and V is TRBV6-1, with 12 bases matching TRBD1. With V trimmed by 6 bases and J by 3 bases, 6 bases remained unmatched. Germline CDR1 MNHNS, CDR2 SASEGT. The CDR3 is 15 residues long. The CDR3 DNA reads as TGTGCCAGCAGCCGCGGGACAGGGGGCTTCTACGAGCAGTACTTC. Translation gives CASSRGTGGFYEQYF.

The chain has TRBV27 and TRBJ1-6; D may be TRBD1 (5 bases). With 5 bases removed from V and 1 base from J, the gap between germline ends came to 15 bases. Germline CDR1 and CDR2: MNHEY and SMNVEV (reference sequence). The CDR3 loop spans 17 amino acids. CDR3 region: CASSVQGTGSYNSPLHF. The CDR3 bases are TGTGCCAGCAGTGTTCAGGGTACCGGGTCCTATAATTCACCCCTCCACTTT.

The chain uses TRBV19 and TRBJ2-2; TRBD2 is a possible D gene (6 bases). The V end was cut by 7 bases, the J end by 1 base, with 13 bases between. This CDR3 contains 15 residues. Germline CDR1 LNHDA, CDR2 SQIVND (reference sequence). The CDR3 region has the DNA TGTGCCAGTAACGGGAGACTAGTGAACACCGGGGAGCTGTTTTTT. Protein sequence: CASNGRLVNTGELFF.

V is TRBV18 and J is TRBJ1-2; 9 bases align to TRBD1. The V gene end was trimmed by 2 bases and the J gene end by 1 base; junction bases not matched to a gene: 5. There are 16 residues in the CDR3. Germline lookup yields CDR1 KGHSH and CDR2 LQKENI. The CDR3: CASSPGQGRYNYGYTF. CDR3 DNA: TGTGCCAGCTCACCAGGACAGGGGCGTTATAACTATGGCTACACCTTC.

CDR3 amino acids: CASSIVSPGQNVAFF. The CDR3 coding sequence is TGTGCCAGTAGTATAGTTTCACCGGGACAGAACGTTGCTTTCTTT. V and J are TRBV19 and TRBJ1-1; 7 bases match TRBD1. CDR3 length equals 15 residues. V trimming: 1 base; J trimming: 11 bases; junction bases outside the gene matches: 13. Germline assignment: CDR1 LNHDA and CDR2 SQIVND (reference sequence).

The gene calls are TRBV5-5 and TRBJ2-1, with D tentatively TRBD2 (5 bases). V gave up 0 bases and J gave up 0 bases, with 13 bases separating them. This CDR3 is built from 17 residues. Germline V gene lookup returns CDR1 SGHKS and CDR2 YYEKEE (reference sequence). The CDR3 sequence is CASSLEISVSSYNEQFF. Written as DNA, the CDR3 is TGTGCCAGCAGCTTGGAGATTAGCGTCTCCTCCTACAATGAGCAGTTCTTC. The full variable domain, in which reference TRBV5-5 and TRBJ2-1 provide the parts outside the CDR3, is DAGVTQSPTHLIKTRGQQVTLRCSPISGHKSVSWYQQVLGQGPQFIFQYYEKEERGRGNFPDRFSARQFPNYSSELNVNALLLGDSALYLCASSLEISVSSYNEQFFGPGTRLTVL.

V and J are TRBV4-2 and TRBJ2-2, with 10 bases identical to TRBD2. With V trimmed by 1 base and J by 7 bases, 18 bases remained unmatched. CDR1 LGHNA and CDR2 YNFKEQ come from the germline V gene. This CDR3 is 20 amino acids long. This CDR3 is CASSQAVLAGASRGSGELFF. The CDR3 DNA reads TGTGCCAGCAGCCAAGCGGTCCTAGCGGGGGCTTCGCGGGGAAGCGGGGAGCTGTTTTTT.

This rearrangement joins TRBV2 to TRBJ1-5; TRBD1 is a possible D gene (5 bases). The CDR3 covers 14 residues. Germline-derived CDR1 and CDR2 are SNHLY and FYNNEI. Trimming took 3 bases from V and 2 from J, leaving 8 bases between them. CDR3 protein: CASSDRDGNQPQHF. CDR3 DNA sequence: TGTGCCAGCAGTGACAGGGATGGCAATCAGCCCCAGCATTTT.

The rearrangement joins TRBV29-1 to TRBJ2-7, with unresolved D. Between the trimmed V and J ends, which lost 4 bases and 3 bases, there was a span of 13 bases. This CDR3 is 13 amino acids long. Germline CDR1 reads SQVTM; CDR2 reads ANQGSEA. The CDR3 coding sequence is TGCAGCGTTGGTGAGGCCACTTACTACGAGCAGTACTTC. Its protein is CSVGEATYYEQYF.

CDR3: CASSLLSPSQETQYF. The CDR3 DNA sequence: TGCGCCAGCAGCCTACTTTCTCCTAGCCAAGAGACCCAGTACTTC. This chain connects TRBV5-1 to TRBJ2-5; D gene ambiguous. There are 15 residues in the CDR3. Trimming stripped 4 bases from V and 1 base from J, with 14 bases between. Germline V lookup: CDR1 SGHRS, CDR2 YFSETQ.

This chain links TRBV9 with TRBJ2-1; D is perhaps TRBD2 (5 bases). Trimming took 3 bases from V and 2 from J, leaving 12 bases between them. Germline CDR1 SGDLS, CDR2 YYNGEE. The CDR3 contains 15 residues. In nucleotides, the CDR3 is TGTGCCAGCAGCGGTGCTCCCGGGGCCTACAATGAGCAGTTCTTC. Translated: CASSGAPGAYNEQFF.

As concerns this clone: This same CDR3 is encoded by further DNA sequences in the sample. This chain links TRBV28 with TRBJ1-2; no clear D. Germline CDR1 is MDHEN and CDR2 is SYDVKM. V was trimmed by 6 bases and J by 2 bases, leaving 7 bases between them. CDR3 length equals 12 residues. The CDR3 DNA sequence: TGTGCCAGCAGGCGGGGAAACTATGGCTACACCTTC. Protein sequence: CASRRGNYGYTF.